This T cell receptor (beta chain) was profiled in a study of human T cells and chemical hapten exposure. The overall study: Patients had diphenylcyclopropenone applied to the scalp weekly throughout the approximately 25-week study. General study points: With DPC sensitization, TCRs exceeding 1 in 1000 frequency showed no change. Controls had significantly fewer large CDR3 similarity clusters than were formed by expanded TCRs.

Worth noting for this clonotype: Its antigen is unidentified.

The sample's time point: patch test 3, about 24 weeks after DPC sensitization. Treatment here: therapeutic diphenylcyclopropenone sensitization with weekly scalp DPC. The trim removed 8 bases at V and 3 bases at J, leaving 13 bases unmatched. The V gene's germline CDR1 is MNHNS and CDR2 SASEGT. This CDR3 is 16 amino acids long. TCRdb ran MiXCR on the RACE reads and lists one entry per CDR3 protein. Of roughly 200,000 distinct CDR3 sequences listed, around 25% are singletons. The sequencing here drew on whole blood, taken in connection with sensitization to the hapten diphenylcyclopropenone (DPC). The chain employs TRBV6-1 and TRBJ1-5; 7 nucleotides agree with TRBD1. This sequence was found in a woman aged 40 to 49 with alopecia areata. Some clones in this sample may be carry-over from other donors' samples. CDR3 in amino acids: CASATGARNYNQPQHF. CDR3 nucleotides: TGTGCCAGCGCAACAGGGGCCAGAAATTACAATCAGCCCCAGCATTTT.